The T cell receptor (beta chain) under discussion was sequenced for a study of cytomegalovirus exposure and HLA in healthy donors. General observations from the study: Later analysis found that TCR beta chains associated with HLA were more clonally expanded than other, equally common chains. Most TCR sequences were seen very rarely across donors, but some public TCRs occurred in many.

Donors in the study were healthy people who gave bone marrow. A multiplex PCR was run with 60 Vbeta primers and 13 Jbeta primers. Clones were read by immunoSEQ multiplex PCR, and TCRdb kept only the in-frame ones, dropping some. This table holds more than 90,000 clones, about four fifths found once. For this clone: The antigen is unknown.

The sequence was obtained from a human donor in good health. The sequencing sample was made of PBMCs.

CDR3 protein: CATSRERARGEKLFF. CDR3 in DNA: TGTGCCACCAGCAGAGAGAGGGCGCGGGGTGAAAAACTGTTTTTT. V is TRBV15 and J is TRBJ1-4; D gene ambiguous. Germline values: CDR1 LNHNV, CDR2 YYDKDF (reference sequence). The length of the CDR3 is 15 residues. Trimming shortened V by 0 bases and J by 7 bases, and 12 bases separated the two germline ends.